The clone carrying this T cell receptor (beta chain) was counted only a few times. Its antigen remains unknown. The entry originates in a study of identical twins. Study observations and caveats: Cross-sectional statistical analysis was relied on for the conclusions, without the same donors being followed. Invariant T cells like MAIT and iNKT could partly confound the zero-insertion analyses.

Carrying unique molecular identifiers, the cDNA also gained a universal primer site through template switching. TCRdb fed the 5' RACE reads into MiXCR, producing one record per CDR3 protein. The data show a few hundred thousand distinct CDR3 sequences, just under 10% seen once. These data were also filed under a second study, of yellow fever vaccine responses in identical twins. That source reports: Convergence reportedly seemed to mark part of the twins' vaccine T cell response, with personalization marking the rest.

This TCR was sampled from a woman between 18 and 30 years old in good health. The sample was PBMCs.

CDR3 in amino acids: CAISDSTVSRSADTQYF. CDR3 nucleotides: TGTGCCATCAGTGACTCTACAGTGTCCAGGTCGGCGGATACGCAGTATTTT. The rearrangement uses TRBV10-3 and TRBJ2-3; D unclear. V dropped 3 bases and J dropped 6 bases, with 22 bases sitting between them. The CDR3 runs to 17 residues. CDR1 ENHRY and CDR2 SYGVKD come from the germline V gene.